A selection of T cell receptor beta chains follows, all from one sample in a study of shared clonotypes between healthy human individuals. Measured with immunoSEQ multiplex PCR; TCRdb has only the in-frame clones, and not every one. The data show 2 million to 3 million clones, 93% seen once. What was sequenced was naive CD4+ T cells from PBMCs. These receptors were obtained from a man younger than 35 in good health. Some clones in this sample may be carry-over from other donors' samples. Both conserved end residues are part of each CDR3. The order of the fields is J gene, V gene, D gene, CDR3 protein, CDR3 DNA. D genes are given only for firm matches.

TRBJ2-5 | TRBV7-2 | NA | CASSPPNYLQETQYF | TGTGCCAGCAGTCCCCCCAACTACTTACAAGAGACCCAGTACTTC
TRBJ1-2 | TRBV6-5 | NA | CASSIRADDGYTF | TGTGCCAGCAGTATCCGGGCCGACGATGGCTACACCTTC
TRBJ1-1 | TRBV6-1 | NA | CASSGRGTEAFF | TGTGCCAGCAGTGGCAGGGGTACTGAAGCTTTCTTT
TRBJ2-3 | TRBV5-5 | TRBD2 | CASSLGLAGEGSDTQYF | TGTGCCAGCAGTTTGGGACTAGCGGGAGAGGGGTCAGATACGCAGTATTTT
TRBJ2-1 | TRBV7-3 | NA | CASSLSGRSRNEQFF | TGTGCCAGCAGCTTAAGTGGGAGAAGTCGCAATGAGCAGTTCTTC
TRBJ2-7 | TRBV4-1 | TRBD2 | CASSSRAGEGAYEQYF | TGCGCCAGCAGCTCCCGAGCCGGGGAGGGAGCCTACGAGCAGTACTTC
TRBJ2-1 | TRBV10-3 | NA | CAIRGENEQFF | TGTGCCATCAGGGGCGAGAATGAGCAGTTCTTC
TRBJ2-1 | TRBV2 | TRBD2 | CASSRTSGSMNEQFF | TGTGCCAGCAGTCGGACTAGCGGGAGTATGAATGAGCAGTTCTTC
TRBJ2-7 | TRBV5-1 | NA | CASSLARNPYEQYF | TGCGCCAGCAGCTTGGCCAGGAATCCCTACGAGCAGTACTTC
TRBJ1-3 | TRBV9 | NA | CASSVAGWGSSGNTIYF | TGTGCCAGCAGCGTAGCTGGCTGGGGTTCGTCTGGAAACACCATATATTTT
TRBJ1-3 | TRBV5-6 | TRBD1 | CASSSSRQGRIPGNTIYF | TGTGCCAGCAGCTCCTCGAGACAGGGCCGTATTCCTGGAAACACCATATATTTT
TRBJ2-1 | TRBV5-3 | NA | CARRSFDSYNEQFF | TGTGCCAGAAGATCATTTGACAGTTACAATGAGCAGTTCTTC
TRBJ1-1 | TRBV30 | NA | CAWSAGRRDTEAFF | TGTGCCTGGAGCGCCGGGCGCAGGGACACTGAAGCTTTCTTT
TRBJ1-5 | TRBV27 | TRBD1 | CASSHQGAVEPQHF | TGTGCCAGCAGCCATCAGGGGGCGGTGGAGCCCCAGCATTTT
TRBJ2-2 | TRBV7-3 | TRBD1 | CASSRTGGSNTGELFF | TGTGCCAGCAGCCGCACAGGGGGCTCGAACACCGGGGAGCTGTTTTTT
TRBJ2-1 | TRBV7-9 | NA | CASRRRPDFAQYNEQFF | TGTGCCAGCAGACGACGCCCGGATTTCGCCCAATACAATGAGCAGTTCTTC
TRBJ2-5 | TRBV5-6 | NA | CASSLPGETQYF | TGTGCCAGCAGCCTCCCAGGGGAGACCCAGTACTTC
TRBJ2-3 | TRBV7-2 | NA | CASSLVFSRGRSTDTQYF | TGTGCCAGCAGCTTAGTTTTTTCCCGGGGACGGAGCACAGATACGCAGTATTTT
TRBJ1-5 | TRBV2 | NA | CASRMDRGQPQHF | TGTGCCAGCAGGATGGACAGAGGTCAGCCCCAGCATTTT
TRBJ2-7 | TRBV4-3 | TRBD1 | CASSLSTGGPEQYF | TGCGCCAGCAGCCTGTCGACAGGGGGGCCCGAGCAGTACTTC
TRBJ1-3 | TRBV7-2 | NA | CASSLAWGPGNTIYF | TGTGCCAGCAGCTTAGCGTGGGGACCCGGAAACACCATATATTTT
TRBJ1-2 | TRBV5-5 | TRBD1 | CASSLRGQGSFTANYGYTF | TGTGCCAGCAGCTTGCGGGGACAGGGTTCTTTTACCGCCAACTATGGCTACACCTTC
TRBJ1-2 | TRBV4-1 | TRBD1 | CASSLMLRDRGGDGYTF | TGCGCCAGCAGCCTAATGCTCCGGGACAGGGGAGGAGATGGCTACACCTTC
TRBJ1-2 | TRBV19 | TRBD1 | CASSIARGSGYGYTF | TGTGCCAGTAGTATAGCCAGGGGGTCCGGCTATGGCTACACCTTC
TRBJ1-4 | TRBV7-2 | NA | CASSRDGVNEKLFF | TGTGCCAGCAGCCGGGACGGTGTAAATGAAAAACTGTTTTTT
TRBJ2-3 | TRBV7-9 | NA | CASSSPERRESTDTQYF | TGTGCCAGCAGCTCCCCGGAACGTCGGGAAAGCACAGATACGCAGTATTTT